What follows are 22 T cell receptor beta chains derived from one specimen sequenced in a study of blood T cell repertoires in COVID-19 (dated by TCRdb to 2020 to 2022). The library was generated by the immunoSEQ multiplex PCR assay. TCRdb holds this immuneACCESS table with in-frame rearrangements only. Some clones are missing; in checked studies, unresolved V genes explain under half, and the rest has no known cause. The sample profile shows about 78,000 clones; roughly 87% of them were found once. The ten largest clonotypes hold nearly 5% of the sample. What was sequenced was peripheral blood. All receptors come from a woman of 80 years or more with active or convalescent COVID-19.

The chain recombines TRBV2 with TRBJ1-6, with 8 bases lining up with TRBD1. The CDR3 is made up of 15 amino acids. The junction had 8 bases not matched to a gene; V was cut back by 6 bases and J by 7 bases. Per the germline V gene, CDR1 is SNHLY and CDR2 is FYNNEI. CDR3 loop: CASRDRENLNSPLHF. In nucleotides, the CDR3 is TGTGCCAGCAGGGACAGGGAGAATTTGAATTCACCCCTCCACTTT.

The V gene is TRBV11-2, the J gene TRBJ2-1; TRBD2 matches 7 bases. The V and J ends lost 2 bases and 4 bases, in that order; junction bases with no gene match: 8. This CDR3 has 16 residues. Germline V CDR1 and CDR2: SGHAT, FQNNGV. The CDR3 bases are TGTGCCAGCAGCTTACAGGCACTAGCGAAATACAATGAGCAGTTCTTC. This codes for CASSLQALAKYNEQFF.

This rearrangement joins TRBV24-1 to TRBJ2-5, with 8 positions matching TRBD1. The DNA end is a closer match to TRBJ2-7, so the J assignment may be wrong. There are 16 residues in the CDR3. The V gene's germline CDR1 is KGHDR and CDR2 SFDVKD. CDR3 in amino acids: CATSDSRTGFSYEQYF. The CDR3 nucleotides read TGTGCCACCAGTGATTCCCGGACAGGGTTCTCCTACGAGCAGTACTTC.

This chain joins TRBV5-6 and TRBJ2-7, with TRBD2 matching over 14 bases. Germline CDR1 SGHDT, CDR2 YYEEEE. Trimming at V came to 4 bases and at J to 6 bases, leaving 12 bases not matched to a gene. CDR3 length: 17 residues. The CDR3 sequence is CASSGLGTSGRSVEQYF. The CDR3 region has the DNA TGTGCCAGCAGCGGCTTGGGGACTAGCGGGAGATCGGTCGAGCAGTACTTC.

This clone was seen only once. The genes are TRBV5-4 and TRBJ2-2; 8 bases align to TRBD1. Germline assignment: CDR1 SGHNT and CDR2 YYREEE (reference sequence). The CDR3 runs to 16 residues. The V segment lost 0 bases and the J segment 3 bases; nucleotides outside the gene matches: 4. CDR3: CASSLGDRRYTGELFF. CDR3 in DNA: TGTGCCAGCAGCTTGGGGGACAGGAGGTACACCGGGGAGCTGTTTTTT.

This chain connects TRBV20-1 to TRBJ2-3, with D uncertain. Germline CDR1 DFQATT, CDR2 SNEGSKA (reference sequence). CDR3 length: 12 residues. Trimming left V 3 bases short and J 0 bases short, with 4 bases between. The CDR3 protein is CSASQSTDTQYF. Here the CDR3 DNA reads TGCAGTGCTAGTCAAAGCACAGATACGCAGTATTTT.

The chain links TRBV27 to TRBJ1-1, with D maybe TRBD1 (5 bases). Germline V CDR1 and CDR2: MNHEY, SMNVEV (reference sequence). The ends were cut back, 6 bases at V and 3 bases at J, with 20 bases in the middle. The CDR3 is 16 residues long. The chain's CDR3 is CASRRSRTRGYTEAFF. For the CDR3, the DNA is TGTGCCAGCAGGCGAAGCCGCACCCGGGGGTACACTGAAGCTTTCTTT.

In its sample, this clone was seen a few times. The chain has TRBV28 and TRBJ1-5, with D maybe TRBD1 (6 bases). CDR1 is MDHEN and CDR2 is SYDVKM in the germline V gene. Between the trimmed V and J ends, which lost 5 bases and 0 bases, there was a span of 20 bases. This CDR3 is 18 amino acids long. CDR3 amino acids: CASSPFLTGRYSNQPQHF. CDR3 nucleotides: TGTGCCAGCAGTCCCTTCCTGACAGGCAGGTATAGCAATCAGCCCCAGCATTTT. The full variable domain, with the rest looked up from reference TRBV28 and TRBJ1-5, is DVKVTQSSRYLVKRTGEKVFLECVQDMDHENMFWYRQDPGLGLRLIYFSYDVKMKEKGDIPEGYSVSREKKERFSLILESASTNQTSMYLCASSPFLTGRYSNQPQHFGDGTRLSIL.

The gene calls are TRBV30 and TRBJ1-5; D possibly corresponds to TRBD1 (5 bases). The CDR3 consists of 14 residues. Trimming removed 0 bases at V and 4 bases at J, with 10 bases between. Germline V gene sequence: CDR1 GTSNPN, CDR2 SVGIG (reference sequence). The CDR3: CAWSVGGVNQPQHF. CDR3 nucleotide sequence: TGTGCCTGGAGTGTTGGGGGGGTAAATCAGCCCCAGCATTTT.

The V gene is TRBV4-3, the J gene TRBJ2-6, with TRBD2 matching over 14 bases. The CDR3 is 19 residues long. Looked up from germline, CDR1 is LGHNA and CDR2 is YSLEER. With V trimmed by 0 bases and J by 2 bases, 3 bases remained unmatched. The CDR3 here is CASSQDRLAGGPGANVLTF. The DNA of the CDR3 is TGCGCCAGCAGCCAAGACAGACTAGCGGGAGGGCCTGGGGCCAACGTCCTGACTTTC.

V usage is TRBV11-2 and J usage is TRBJ2-2; D is uncertain. CDR1 SGHAT and CDR2 FQNNGV come from the germline V gene. V gave up 2 bases and J gave up 5 bases, with 3 bases separating them. The CDR3 has 12 amino acids. Here the CDR3 reads CASSLRTGELFF. The DNA of the CDR3 is TGTGCCAGCAGCTTACGGACCGGGGAGCTGTTTTTT.

The chain has TRBV6-5 and TRBJ2-5; 11 nucleotides match TRBD2. The CDR3 consists of 15 residues. The V gene's germline CDR1 is MNHEY and CDR2 SVGAGI. The ends lost 0 bases at V and 7 bases at J; junction bases unmatched: 4. The CDR3 coding sequence is TGTGCCAGCAGTTACTCTAGCGGGGGGGCGGGGACCCAGTACTTC. Its protein product is CASSYSSGGAGTQYF.

This chain joins TRBV6-2 or TRBV6-3 and TRBJ2-5; TRBD2 aligns across 9 bases. The V and J ends lost 3 bases and 7 bases, in that order; junction bases with no gene match: 6. Germline loops: CDR1 MNHEY, CDR2 SVGEGT. The CDR3 spans 14 residues. The chain's CDR3 is CASSYGLAWGTQYF. The CDR3 DNA follows: TGTGCCAGCAGTTATGGACTAGCGTGGGGGACCCAGTACTTC.

The chain is built from TRBV19 and TRBJ2-7, with 9 bases lining up with TRBD1. From germline, CDR1 is LNHDA and CDR2 SQIVND (reference sequence). The CDR3 length is 15 residues. Losses at the gene ends were 6 bases for V and 4 bases for J; bases not matched to a gene: 10. CDR3 DNA sequence: TGTGCCAGTAGACCCTCGGGGACAGGGAAGTACGAGCAGTACTTC. Its translation is CASRPSGTGKYEQYF.

The V gene is TRBV28, the J gene TRBJ2-5; 12 bases match TRBD2. Germline CDR1 is MDHEN and CDR2 is SYDVKM. V lost 7 bases, J lost 4 bases, and 7 bases stayed unmatched. The CDR3 covers 15 residues. The CDR3 DNA sequence: TGTGCCAGCATGAAAGGACTAGCGGGACGAGAGACCCAGTACTTC. Amino acid sequence: CASMKGLAGRETQYF.

The chain couples TRBV7-9 to TRBJ2-7; the D gene is possibly TRBD1 (6 bases). This CDR3 region has 13 residues. Trimming took 8 bases from V and 3 from J, leaving 14 bases between them. Germline lookup yields CDR1 SEHNR and CDR2 FQNEAQ (reference sequence). The CDR3 coding sequence is TGTGCCAGCCTCGAACAGGGAGACTACGAGCAGTACTTC. Translating it yields CASLEQGDYEQYF.

The CDR3 here is CASKEGAIGTNEKLFF. The CDR3 region has the DNA TGCGCCAGCAAGGAGGGGGCGATTGGGACTAATGAAAAACTGTTTTTT. The V call is TRBV5-1, the J call TRBJ1-4; the match to TRBD1 covers 7 bases. Germline V gene data show CDR1 as SGHRS and CDR2 as YFSETQ. The CDR3 loop spans 16 amino acids. The junction had 10 bases not matched to a gene; V was cut back by 6 bases and J by 2 bases.

The chain combines TRBV7-9 with TRBJ1-2; 7 positions match TRBD1. This CDR3 is built from 15 residues. The J segment lost 5 bases and the V segment lost 4 bases, leaving 10 bases of the junction unmatched. Germline CDR1 reads SEHNR; CDR2 reads FQNEAQ (reference sequence). The CDR3 DNA reads as TGTGCCAGCAGCTCCCTCGACAGGGACAAATATGGCTACACCTTC. This translates into CASSSLDRDKYGYTF.

The rearrangement joins TRBV11-2 to TRBJ2-6; tentatively, D is TRBD2 (5 bases). This CDR3 region has 17 residues. The V and J ends lost 0 bases and 0 bases respectively, with 9 bases between them. CDR1 and CDR2 from the germline V gene are SGHAT and FQNNGV. The CDR3 nucleotides read TGTGCCAGCAGCTTAGAGCTCGGGAACTCTGGGGCCAACGTCCTGACTTTC. This sequence encodes CASSLELGNSGANVLTF.

V usage is TRBV5-1 and J usage is TRBJ2-1; 7 bases agree with TRBD2. The CDR3 spans 20 residues. The junction had 19 bases not matched to a gene; V was cut back by 0 bases and J by 4 bases. The germline V gene has CDR1 SGHRS and CDR2 YFSETQ. The CDR3 here is CASSLARNVPGREPYNEQFF. The CDR3 DNA sequence: TGCGCCAGCAGCTTGGCCAGGAATGTCCCTGGGCGGGAGCCGTACAATGAGCAGTTCTTC.

The chain links TRBV10-2 to TRBJ2-3; 12 bases match TRBD1. Germline loops: CDR1 WSHSY, CDR2 SAAADI. V was clipped by 6 bases and J by 4 bases; unmatched bases: 5. The CDR3 length is 15 residues. The CDR3, as DNA: TGCGCCAGCAGGGGGGACAGGGGGCGAGCAGATACGCAGTATTTT. Translation gives CASRGDRGRADTQYF.

The CDR3 DNA is TGTGCCAGCAGCAGAGACAGGGGCCAAGAGACCCAGTACTTC. Residues: CASSRDRGQETQYF. The V call is TRBV5-4, the J call TRBJ2-5; the match to TRBD1 covers 8 bases. Unmatched junction bases numbered 3, after V lost 4 bases and J lost 1 base. CDR1 is SGHNT and CDR2 is YYREEE in the germline V gene (reference sequence). The CDR3 contains 14 residues.